Listed below are T cell receptor beta chains from one sample, sequenced in a study of T-cell reconstitution after alpha-beta-depleted transplantation in children. TCRdb redid the calling of the PCR reads with MiXCR, one entry per CDR3 protein. Here the sample spans fewer than 400,000 distinct CDR3 sequences, roughly 22% being singletons. Specimen: PBMCs from the stem cell graft donor, collected from the stem cell graft. These receptors were taken from a human donor who donated a stem cell graft to a child with acute myeloid leukemia. The CDR3 runs from the conserved cysteine through the conserved F or W. The order of the fields is D gene, V gene, clone size, J gene, CDR3 protein, CDR3 DNA. A D gene is named only where the DNA matches it firmly. Clone size is stated in some rows and not others, as once, few, many or a class when expanded.

d_gene: .; v_gene: TRBV12-3/TRBV12-4; abundance: many; j_gene: TRBJ1-1; CDR3aa: CASSRGGNTEAFF; CDR3nt: TGTGCCAGCTCGAGGGGAGGGAACACTGAAGCTTTCTTT
d_gene: .; v_gene: TRBV7-9; abundance: .; j_gene: TRBJ2-3; CDR3aa: CASSLISGPRDTQYF; CDR3nt: TGTGCCAGCAGCTTAATCAGCGGCCCTCGGGATACGCAGTATTTT
d_gene: .; v_gene: TRBV7-9; abundance: .; j_gene: TRBJ1-3; CDR3aa: CASSSKPPLTAGNTIYF; CDR3nt: TGTGCCAGCAGCTCCAAACCTCCCCTGACAGCGGGAAACACCATATATTTT
d_gene: .; v_gene: TRBV4-1; abundance: few; j_gene: TRBJ1-5; CDR3aa: CASSQGTVAADNQPQHF; CDR3nt: TGCGCCAGCAGCCAAGGAACGGTGGCAGCTGACAATCAGCCCCAGCATTTT
d_gene: .; v_gene: TRBV10-3; abundance: few; j_gene: TRBJ1-3; CDR3aa: CAISESRLNSGNTIYF; CDR3nt: TGTGCCATCAGTGAGTCGCGACTGAACTCTGGAAACACCATATATTTT
d_gene: .; v_gene: TRBV6-1; abundance: many; j_gene: TRBJ2-3; CDR3aa: CASSLGETDTQYF; CDR3nt: TGTGCCAGCAGCCTGGGGGAGACAGATACGCAGTATTTT
d_gene: .; v_gene: TRBV2; abundance: .; j_gene: TRBJ1-5; CDR3aa: CASSRDRYSNQPRHF; CDR3nt: TGTGCCAGCAGTCGGGACCGTTATAGCAATCAGCCCCGGCATTTT
d_gene: .; v_gene: TRBV15; abundance: .; j_gene: TRBJ2-1; CDR3aa: CATSRVDSKQFF; CDR3nt: TGTGCCACCAGCAGAGTGGACAGTAAGCAGTTCTTC
d_gene: .; v_gene: TRBV4-1; abundance: .; j_gene: TRBJ2-7; CDR3aa: CASSQEEGRSYEQYF; CDR3nt: TGCGCCAGCAGCCAAGAAGAAGGCAGGAGCTACGAGCAGTACTTC
d_gene: .; v_gene: TRBV3-1; abundance: few; j_gene: TRBJ1-1; CDR3aa: CASSSSRNTEAFF; CDR3nt: TGTGCCAGCAGCTCCAGCAGGAACACTGAAGCTTTCTTT
d_gene: TRBD2; v_gene: TRBV2; abundance: .; j_gene: TRBJ2-7; CDR3aa: CASREGLSVYEQYF; CDR3nt: TGTGCCAGCAGGGAGGGACTATCCGTCTACGAGCAGTACTTC
d_gene: .; v_gene: TRBV29-1; abundance: .; j_gene: TRBJ1-4; CDR3aa: CSVGGNEKLFF; CDR3nt: TGCAGCGTGGGAGGGAACGAAAAACTGTTTTTT
d_gene: TRBD1; v_gene: TRBV30; abundance: few; j_gene: TRBJ2-1; CDR3aa: CAWSAGGVDNEQFF; CDR3nt: TGTGCCTGGAGTGCAGGGGGCGTCGACAATGAGCAGTTCTTC
d_gene: .; v_gene: TRBV7-3; abundance: .; j_gene: TRBJ2-1; CDR3aa: CASSLRASVLAEQFF; CDR3nt: TGTGCCAGCAGCTTAAGGGCTAGCGTTTTGGCCGAGCAGTTCTTC
d_gene: TRBD2; v_gene: TRBV11-2; abundance: .; j_gene: TRBJ2-3; CDR3aa: CASSHPVNLWEGLADTQYF; CDR3nt: TGTGCCAGCAGCCACCCAGTCAATCTGTGGGAGGGCCTGGCAGATACGCAGTATTTT
d_gene: TRBD2; v_gene: TRBV12-3/TRBV12-4; abundance: .; j_gene: TRBJ2-5; CDR3aa: CAGASGRRETQYF; CDR3nt: TGTGCCGGAGCTAGCGGGAGGCGGGAGACCCAGTACTTC
d_gene: TRBD2; v_gene: TRBV7-8; abundance: few; j_gene: TRBJ2-7; CDR3aa: CASSLGPSGSGPYEQYF; CDR3nt: TGTGCCAGCAGCTTAGGTCCTAGCGGGAGTGGCCCCTACGAGCAGTACTTC
d_gene: TRBD1; v_gene: TRBV5-1; abundance: few; j_gene: TRBJ2-7; CDR3aa: CASSAGGYSTYEQYF; CDR3nt: TGCGCCAGCAGCGCAGGGGGTTACTCAACCTACGAGCAGTACTTC
d_gene: .; v_gene: TRBV29-1; abundance: many; j_gene: TRBJ2-7; CDR3aa: CSVVKDTYEQYF; CDR3nt: TGCAGCGTTGTTAAGGACACCTACGAGCAGTACTTC
d_gene: TRBD2; v_gene: TRBV5-1; abundance: few; j_gene: TRBJ2-1; CDR3aa: CASSGSGSHEQFF; CDR3nt: TGCGCCAGCAGCGGTAGCGGGAGCCATGAGCAGTTCTTC
d_gene: .; v_gene: TRBV20-1; abundance: few; j_gene: TRBJ2-1; CDR3aa: CSARELAERNEQFF; CDR3nt: TGCAGTGCTAGAGAATTAGCGGAAAGGAATGAGCAGTTCTTC
d_gene: TRBD1; v_gene: TRBV6-5; abundance: few; j_gene: TRBJ2-7; CDR3aa: CASSYPQGEREQYF; CDR3nt: TGTGCCAGCAGTTACCCTCAGGGGGAGCGCGAGCAGTACTTC
d_gene: TRBD2; v_gene: TRBV9; abundance: .; j_gene: TRBJ2-7; CDR3aa: CASSVEGSGSVPYEQYF; CDR3nt: TGTGCCAGCAGCGTAGAGGGTAGCGGGAGTGTTCCCTACGAGCAGTACTTC
d_gene: TRBD2; v_gene: TRBV20-1; abundance: many; j_gene: TRBJ2-1; CDR3aa: CSARTSGSYEQFF; CDR3nt: TGCAGTGCTCGGACTAGCGGGAGCTATGAGCAGTTCTTC
d_gene: TRBD2; v_gene: TRBV15; abundance: few; j_gene: TRBJ2-3; CDR3aa: CATSKLAGVGDTQYF; CDR3nt: TGTGCCACCAGCAAACTAGCGGGAGTTGGAGATACGCAGTATTTT
d_gene: TRBD2; v_gene: TRBV28; abundance: few; j_gene: TRBJ2-7; CDR3aa: CASRGLADTYEQYF; CDR3nt: TGTGCCAGCAGGGGACTAGCGGATACCTACGAGCAGTACTTC
d_gene: TRBD1; v_gene: TRBV20-1; abundance: .; j_gene: TRBJ1-6; CDR3aa: CSAGEGRQGDSPLHF; CDR3nt: TGCAGTGCTGGGGAGGGGAGACAGGGTGATTCACCCCTCCACTTT
d_gene: TRBD2; v_gene: TRBV4-1; abundance: .; j_gene: TRBJ2-5; CDR3aa: CASTPDQRENQETQYF; CDR3nt: TGCGCCAGCACCCCTGATCAGCGGGAAAACCAAGAGACCCAGTACTTC
d_gene: TRBD1; v_gene: TRBV20-1; abundance: many; j_gene: TRBJ2-7; CDR3aa: CSARDRGQGITYEQYF; CDR3nt: TGCAGTGCTAGAGATCGAGGACAGGGTATAACCTACGAGCAGTACTTC
d_gene: .; v_gene: TRBV12-3/TRBV12-4; abundance: many; j_gene: TRBJ2-3; CDR3aa: CASRGGRADTQYF; CDR3nt: TGTGCCAGCAGGGGAGGCCGGGCAGATACGCAGTATTTT
d_gene: .; v_gene: TRBV11-2; abundance: .; j_gene: TRBJ2-2; CDR3aa: CASSLGFFRRAQVGELFF; CDR3nt: TGTGCCAGCAGCTTAGGTTTCTTCCGGCGGGCCCAGGTCGGGGAGCTGTTTTTT
d_gene: .; v_gene: TRBV9; abundance: .; j_gene: TRBJ2-1; CDR3aa: CASSPRLGAATSYNEQFF; CDR3nt: TGTGCCAGCAGCCCACGACTCGGGGCAGCAACCTCCTACAATGAGCAGTTCTTC
d_gene: .; v_gene: TRBV11-2; abundance: .; j_gene: TRBJ2-1; CDR3aa: CASSSFGYNEQFF; CDR3nt: TGTGCCAGCAGCTCATTTGGATACAATGAGCAGTTCTTC
d_gene: .; v_gene: TRBV6-5; abundance: .; j_gene: TRBJ2-2; CDR3aa: CASSYSTRQAGGELFF; CDR3nt: TGTGCCAGCAGTTACTCGACGAGACAGGCGGGCGGGGAGCTGTTTTTT
d_gene: .; v_gene: TRBV20-1; abundance: .; j_gene: TRBJ2-1; CDR3aa: CSARDRGIYNEQFF; CDR3nt: TGCAGTGCTAGAGACCGCGGGATTTACAATGAGCAGTTCTTC
d_gene: .; v_gene: TRBV5-1; abundance: .; j_gene: TRBJ2-3; CDR3aa: CASSLTRADTQYF; CDR3nt: TGCGCCAGCAGCTTAACCCGGGCAGATACGCAGTATTTT
d_gene: .; v_gene: TRBV5-1; abundance: .; j_gene: TRBJ2-7; CDR3aa: CASSLERYANEQYF; CDR3nt: TGCGCCAGCAGCTTGGAACGGTATGCGAACGAGCAGTACTTC